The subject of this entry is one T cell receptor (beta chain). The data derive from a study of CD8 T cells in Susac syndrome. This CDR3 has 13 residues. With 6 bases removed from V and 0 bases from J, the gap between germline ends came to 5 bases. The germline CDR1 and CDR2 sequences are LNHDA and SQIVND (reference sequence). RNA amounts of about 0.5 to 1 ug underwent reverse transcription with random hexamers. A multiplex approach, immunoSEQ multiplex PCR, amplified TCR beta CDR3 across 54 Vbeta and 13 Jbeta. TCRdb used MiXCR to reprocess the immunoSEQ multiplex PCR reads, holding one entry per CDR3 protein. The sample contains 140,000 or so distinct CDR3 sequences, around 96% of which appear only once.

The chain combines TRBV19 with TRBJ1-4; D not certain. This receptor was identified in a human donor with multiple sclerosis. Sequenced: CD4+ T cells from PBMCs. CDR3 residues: CASRKPTNEKLFF. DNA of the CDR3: TGTGCCAGTAGAAAGCCAACTAATGAAAAACTGTTTTTT.